This T cell receptor beta chain came from a study of T cells in Graves' hyperthyroidism and ophthalmopathy. Study-wide results and limits: Model output signaled ophthalmopathy a median approximately 6.2 months ahead of onset. Peripheral blood also featured most of the thyroid clonotypes expanded above 0.001.

Germline V gene sequence: CDR1 DFQATT, CDR2 SNEGSKA (reference sequence). The CDR3 contains 16 residues. From RNA transcripts, TCR beta CDR3 regions were amplified. When the TCR CDR3 underwent first-round RT-PCR, the HTBI primer set was used. TCRdb ran MiXCR on the multiplex PCR reads and lists one entry per CDR3 protein. This table holds about 610,000 distinct CDR3 sequences, about 43% found once. As regards this clonotype: Its antigen remains unknown.

V usage is TRBV20-1 and J usage is TRBJ2-7; 10 bases agree with TRBD2. The J call may not be correct, given that the DNA end is closer to TRBJ2-1. Sequences were obtained from peripheral blood or thyroid tissue (not recorded which). This receptor was identified in a woman aged 18-30 years with Graves' hyperthyroidism. The CDR3 is CSARDTRSGRVDEQFF. The CDR3 DNA follows: TGCAGTGCTAGAGATACCCGAAGCGGGAGGGTCGATGAGCAGTTCTTC.